This T cell receptor beta chain was sequenced in a study of blood T cells in healthy people across ages. For the second PCR, which ran for about 6 to 12 cycles, a sample-barcoded 5' primer and a J-beta primer mix were used. TCRdb re-called the 5' RACE reads with MiXCR, one entry per CDR3 protein. The data contain about 290,000 distinct CDR3 sequences, 25% to 30% of them seen just once; the ten biggest clones take up over 25%. The V segment lost 4 bases and the J segment 2 bases; nucleotides outside the gene matches: 8. The CDR3 consists of 15 residues. Germline assignment: CDR1 LGHDT and CDR2 YNNKEL (reference sequence).

The source of this sequence is a woman in her 70s in good health. Sequencing used blood. V gene TRBV3-1 combines with J gene TRBJ2-7; 7 nucleotides line up with TRBD1. CDR3 residues: CASSPGTVTTYEQYF. The DNA for the CDR3 is TGTGCCAGCAGCCCCGGGACAGTTACAACCTACGAGCAGTACTTC.